The entry below gives a single TCR beta chain sequence along with its context. The target antigen is unknown. Amplified regions were TCR beta CDR3 sequences from RNA transcripts. When the TCR CDR3 underwent first-round RT-PCR, the HTBI primer set was used. One entry per CDR3 protein, called by TCRdb with MiXCR from the multiplex PCR reads. The data show around 380,000 distinct CDR3 sequences, approximately 12% seen once. The sample is drawn from a study of T cells in Graves' hyperthyroidism and ophthalmopathy. Study outcomes and limitations: Ophthalmopathy and stable hyperthyroidism were told apart by a 13 V-J model.

The CDR3 consists of 12 residues. V was shortened by 2 bases and J by 11 bases, with 12 bases between the two germline ends. Germline loops: CDR1 MDHEN, CDR2 SYDVKM. For the diagnoses, clinical symptoms, serum thyroxine and TRAb, thyroid ultrasound and orbital computed tomography were used. Extraction of PBMCs used 8.5 to 10 ml of fresh peripheral blood. The receptor was isolated from a man younger than 40 with Graves' hyperthyroidism that later progressed to Graves' ophthalmopathy. This rearrangement joins TRBV28 to TRBJ1-1; D not resolved. Sample: blood. The CDR3 DNA reads as TGTGCCAGCAGTTTAGGGTCCCCCCCGGCTTTCTTT. This translates into CASSLGSPPAFF.